The 28 T cell receptor beta chains in this list originate from one sample, sequenced in a study of early T cells in non-severe SARS-CoV-2 infection. TCRdb used MiXCR to reprocess the 5' RACE reads, holding one entry per CDR3 protein. Here the sample spans some 80,000 distinct CDR3 sequences, about 13% being singletons. Specimen: whole blood. Every receptor here comes from an adult who was a healthcare worker with PCR-confirmed SARS-CoV-2 infection or an uninfected control (not recorded which).

This clonotype was seen only a few times. The V and J genes are TRBV20-1 and TRBJ1-5; weak D call: TRBD1 (6 bases). Germline V gene sequence: CDR1 DFQATT, CDR2 SNEGSKA (reference sequence). CDR3 size: 13 residues. CDR3 sequence reads: CRRKEQGCQPQHF. As DNA, the CDR3 is TGCAGGCGAAAGGAACAGGGATGTCAGCCCCAGCATTTT.

This clonotype has at least ten counts. V usage is TRBV5-1 and J usage is TRBJ1-2, with unresolved D. CDR3 length: 13 residues. V was clipped by 2 bases and J by 4 bases, with 9 bases between them. Germline V gene sequence: CDR1 SGHRS, CDR2 YFSETQ. As DNA, the CDR3 is TGCGCCAGCAGCTTCGGCCGCGGCTATGGCTACACCTTC. It translates to CASSFGRGYGYTF.

This clonotype was detected many times. The chain is built from TRBV7-6 and TRBJ2-3, with 10 positions matching TRBD1. Per germline, CDR1 SGHVS and CDR2 FNYEAQ. With 6 bases clipped from V and 4 bases from J, the junction kept 7 bases outside the gene matches. The CDR3 extends over 15 amino acids. The CDR3 DNA is TGTGCCAGCAGAGGGGGACAGGGGTGGCCAGATACGCAGTATTTT. Its protein product is CASRGGQGWPDTQYF.

This chain connects TRBV7-2 to TRBJ2-2; no clear D gene. This CDR3 spans 16 amino acids. Germline CDR1 reads SGHTA; CDR2 reads FQGNSA. V was clipped by 0 bases and J by 6 bases, with 14 bases between them. Here the CDR3 reads CASSLAARLVSGELFF. In nucleotides, the CDR3 is TGTGCCAGCAGCTTAGCGGCCCGGCTAGTTTCCGGGGAGCTGTTTTTT.

V usage is TRBV7-2 and J usage is TRBJ2-3; 12 bases match TRBD2. CDR1 and CDR2 (germline): SGHTA, FQGNSA. The CDR3 has 17 amino acids. The junction had 8 bases not matched to a gene; V was cut back by 5 bases and J by 2 bases. The CDR3 region has the DNA TGTGCCAGCAGCCCCCCCGGACTAGCGGGGATCACAGATACGCAGTATTTT. Amino acid sequence: CASSPPGLAGITDTQYF.

The V call is TRBV6-5, the J call TRBJ1-1; D may be TRBD1 (5 bases). Trimming shortened V by 0 bases and J by 3 bases, and 8 bases separated the two germline ends. This CDR3 is 14 amino acids long. CDR1 is MNHEY and CDR2 is SVGAGI in the germline V gene. This CDR3 is CASSYSGTHTEAFF. The CDR3, as DNA: TGTGCCAGCAGTTACTCCGGGACCCACACTGAAGCTTTCTTT.

In this sample, this clonotype turned up many times. The chain carries TRBV12-3 or TRBV12-4 and TRBJ1-1; 7 positions match TRBD1. The J segment lost 9 bases and the V segment lost 2 bases, leaving 6 bases of the junction unmatched. The CDR3 loop spans 13 amino acids. For the CDR3, the DNA is TGTGCCAGCAGTTTACAGGGGGGCTCTCAAGCTTTCTTT. Translation: CASSLQGGSQAFF.

The table lists this clonotype with a count of one. This sequence joins TRBV7-9 and TRBJ1-1; 7 bases are shared with TRBD1. CDR3 length equals 15 residues. V shed 1 base and J 1 base; nucleotides not matched to a gene: 3. Germline V gene data show CDR1 as SEHNR and CDR2 as FQNEAQ (reference sequence). The CDR3 spells CASSLVAGGNTEAFF. The DNA of the CDR3 is TGTGCCAGCAGCTTAGTGGCAGGGGGGAACACTGAAGCTTTCTTT.

This clonotype was recorded many times. The rearrangement uses TRBV7-9 and TRBJ2-2; D might be TRBD1 (5 bases). The germline V gene encodes CDR1 SEHNR and CDR2 FQNEAQ (reference sequence). The CDR3 is made up of 14 amino acids. Trimming shortened V by 5 bases and J by 1 base, and 8 bases separated the two germline ends. The chain's CDR3 is CASSQTGNTGELFF. CDR3 in DNA: TGTGCCAGCAGCCAAACAGGGAACACCGGGGAGCTGTTTTTT.

This clonotype has just a few counts. The chain carries TRBV7-8 and TRBJ1-5; D not certain. V was pared by 1 base and J by 1 base, with 8 bases between. The CDR3 is made up of 15 amino acids. Germline lookup yields CDR1 SGHVS and CDR2 FQNEAQ. This CDR3 reads CASSLGRASNQPQHF. DNA of the CDR3: TGTGCCAGCAGCTTAGGGCGGGCCAGCAATCAGCCCCAGCATTTT.

This clonotype came up many times. The chain combines TRBV7-8 with TRBJ2-1; a weak D match, TRBD2 (7 bases). Germline V gene sequence: CDR1 SGHVS, CDR2 FQNEAQ. The CDR3 runs 15 residues. V was clipped by 0 bases and J by 2 bases, with 8 bases between them. CDR3 DNA: TGTGCCAGCAGCTTAGCCGGGGGGCCCTACAATGAGCAGTTCTTC. Residues: CASSLAGGPYNEQFF. Using reference TRBV7-8 and TRBJ2-1 for the parts outside the CDR3, the full variable domain is GAGVSQSPRYKVAKRGQDVALRCDPISGHVSLFWYQQALGQGPEFLTYFQNEAQLDKSGLPSDRFFAERPEGSVSTLKIQRTQQEDSAVYLCASSLAGGPYNEQFFGPGTRLTVL.

This clonotype was found a few times. The chain employs TRBV29-1 and TRBJ2-5; D uncertain. Germline V gene data show CDR1 as SQVTM and CDR2 as ANQGSEA. The CDR3 is 11 residues long. V was clipped by 3 bases and J by 7 bases, with 9 bases between them. The CDR3 is CSVEATGTQYF. In DNA, the CDR3 is TGCAGCGTTGAGGCCACTGGGACCCAGTACTTC.

The genes are TRBV5-1 and TRBJ1-4, with D uncertain. Deletions cut 0 bases from V and 8 bases from J, with 8 bases between. Germline lookup yields CDR1 SGHRS and CDR2 YFSETQ. The CDR3 extends over 13 amino acids. The CDR3 coding sequence is TGCGCCAGCAGCTTGGCCACGAGGGAAAAACTGTTTTTT. Its translation: CASSLATREKLFF.

This clonotype was counted only a few times. This sequence joins TRBV27 and TRBJ1-2; 7 bases fit TRBD1. The CDR3 is 14 amino acids. V shed 8 bases, J shed 4 bases, and the junction held 10 bases outside the gene matches. The germline gives CDR1 MNHEY, CDR2 SMNVEV (reference sequence). CDR3 loop: CASYSYRGGYGYTF. CDR3 sequence (DNA): TGTGCCAGCTATTCTTACAGGGGCGGCTATGGCTACACCTTC.

The chain has TRBV3-1 and TRBJ1-2, with a weak D call TRBD1 (5 bases). CDR3 length: 14 residues. Germline lookup yields CDR1 LGHDT and CDR2 YNNKEL (reference sequence). Trimming pared 3 bases from V and 4 bases from J, leaving 12 bases between. Here the CDR3 DNA reads TGTGCCAGCAGCCATCGGGGCCAAACCTATGGCTACACCTTC. It codes for CASSHRGQTYGYTF.

This clonotype was seen repeatedly, ten times or more. The chain combines TRBV20-1 with TRBJ1-4; D perhaps matches TRBD1 (5 bases). CDR3 size: 15 residues. With 2 bases removed from V and 7 bases from J, the gap between germline ends came to 17 bases. Germline CDR1 reads DFQATT; CDR2 reads SNEGSKA (reference sequence). The CDR3 region has the DNA TGCAGTGCTAGAAACGATCAGGGATTCGGTGAAAAACTGTTTTTT. As protein: CSARNDQGFGEKLFF.

The sample holds many counts of this clonotype. CDR3 sequence (DNA): TGTGCCAGCACTCTCTCATACCGGCCGGGGGGGTACAATGAGCAGTTCTTC. Its protein is CASTLSYRPGGYNEQFF. This chain connects TRBV7-2 to TRBJ2-1, with 8 bases aligning to TRBD2. V was pared by 7 bases and J by 4 bases, with 15 bases of the junction left unmatched. CDR1 is SGHTA and CDR2 is FQGNSA in the germline V gene. This CDR3 contains 17 residues.

This clonotype has more than one count but fewer than ten. The V gene is TRBV7-9, the J gene TRBJ2-7, with 8 bases that match TRBD1. The CDR3 sequence is 14 residues long. Germline CDR1 reads SEHNR; CDR2 reads FQNEAQ (reference sequence). V lost 8 bases and J lost 1; bases outside the gene matches: 7. The chain's CDR3 is CASQLGTGSYEQYF. The CDR3 nucleotides read TGTGCCAGCCAGCTTGGGACAGGATCCTACGAGCAGTACTTC. Full variable domain (outside the CDR3, taken from reference TRBV7-9 and TRBJ2-7): DTGVSQNPRHKITKRGQNVTFRCDPISEHNRLYWYRQTLGQGPEFLTYFQNEAQLEKSRLLSDRFSAERPKGSFSTLEIQRTEQGDSAMYLCASQLGTGSYEQYFGPGTRLTVT.

This clonotype occurred a few times. The chain carries TRBV20-1 and TRBJ2-3; TRBD2 matches 9 bases. Germline lookup yields CDR1 DFQATT and CDR2 SNEGSKA (reference sequence). The CDR3 loop spans 14 amino acids. V gave up 4 bases and J gave up 4 bases; unmatched junction bases: 6. Here the CDR3 DNA reads TGCAGTGCTATCCCCCTAGCGGGGTCAGATACGCAGTATTTT. This codes for CSAIPLAGSDTQYF.

The rearrangement joins TRBV7-2 to TRBJ2-5, with no clear D. V shed 5 bases and J shed 5 bases, with 15 bases lying between them. Germline assignment: CDR1 SGHTA and CDR2 FQGNSA. CDR3 length: 14 residues. CDR3: CASSPERIQETQYF. In nucleotides, the CDR3 is TGTGCCAGCAGCCCCGAGAGGATTCAGGAGACCCAGTACTTC.

Comments on this clonotype: A much larger clone lies one base from this, so it may be a read error. The chain has TRBV11-2 and TRBJ1-2; D unresolved. Germline V CDR1 and CDR2: SGHAT, FQNNGV. Trimming left V 6 bases short and J 4 bases short, with 18 bases between. This CDR3 has 15 residues. The CDR3 bases are TGTGCCAGCAGGCCCGGAGATCGGGGTGGCTATGGCTACACCTTC. Its protein is CASRPGDRGGYGYTF.

The gene calls are TRBV29-1 and TRBJ2-3, with D unclear. Per the germline V gene, CDR1 is SQVTM and CDR2 is ANQGSEA. The CDR3 runs to 12 residues. Trimming stripped 3 bases from V and 0 bases from J, with 4 bases between. The CDR3 DNA reads as TGCAGCGTTGAGTCTAGCACAGATACGCAGTATTTT. Translation gives CSVESSTDTQYF.

This clonotype has only one observation. The chain joins TRBV7-3 to TRBJ2-2, with D perhaps given as TRBD1 or TRBD2 (6 bases each). The germline CDR1 and CDR2 sequences are SGHTA and FQGTGA. The V end lost 0 bases, the J end lost 6 bases, and 20 bases lay between the germline ends. This CDR3 has 18 amino acids. CDR3 in DNA: TGTGCCAGCAGCTTAACGACCAACAGGGAGGTTGGTGCCGGGGAGCTGTTTTTT. Its translation: CASSLTTNREVGAGELFF.

V is TRBV3-2 and J is TRBJ1-6. TRBV3-2 has pseudogene status. There are 18 residues in the CDR3. The CDR3 DNA follows: TGTGCCAGCAGCCGAAATGTCGGAGGAAGCTCCTATAATTCACCCCTCCACTTT. Encoded protein: CASSRNVGGSSYNSPLHF.

This clonotype was seen a handful of times. The chain joins TRBV11-2 to TRBJ2-2; a weak D match, TRBD1 (6 bases). The ends were cut back, 2 bases at V and 4 bases at J, with 14 bases in the middle. Per the germline V gene, CDR1 is SGHAT and CDR2 is FQNNGV. This CDR3 is built from 16 residues. The CDR3 region has the DNA TGTGCCAGCAGCTTACGGACAGCCGTTAGCACCGGGGAGCTGTTTTTT. As protein: CASSLRTAVSTGELFF.

In this sample, this clonotype turned up a few times. This chain connects TRBV12-3 or TRBV12-4 to TRBJ2-1; D is unclear. Trimming stripped 6 bases from V and 7 bases from J, with 13 bases between. This CDR3 is 13 amino acids long. CDR3 DNA: TGTGCCAGCAGCCCAACTCGAAGGAATGAGCAGTTCTTC. Its protein product is CASSPTRRNEQFF.

This clonotype occurred a few times. The J gene is TRBJ1-1, the V gene TRBV10-1; 8 bases are a match to TRBD1. V was pared by 5 bases and J by 7 bases, with 18 bases of the junction left unmatched. The CDR3 has 17 amino acids. Germline CDR1 and CDR2: WNHNN and SYGVQD (reference sequence). As DNA, the CDR3 is TGCGCCAGCAGTTTTCCTGACGTTGTCAGGGGGCGGAATGAAGCTTTCTTT. It specifies CASSFPDVVRGRNEAFF.

V and J are TRBV10-3 and TRBJ2-2; 8 nucleotides line up with TRBD1. This CDR3 has 15 residues. V lost 7 bases and J lost 9; bases outside the gene matches: 13. Germline loops: CDR1 ENHRY, CDR2 SYGVKD. The CDR3 nucleotides read TGTGCCATCACCCCCACCGACAGGGGAACGCGGGAGCTGTTTTTT. Translation gives CAITPTDRGTRELFF.